The entry below gives a single T cell receptor (beta chain) sequence along with its context. This sample is part of a study of blood T cell repertoires in COVID-19. Study in general: T cells, B-cell-depleted T cells, or PBMCs supplied cDNA or gDNA.

Source study methods: Amplified reference gene primers provided the basis for estimating nucleated cell counts. Measured with immunoSEQ multiplex PCR; TCRdb has only the in-frame clones, and not every one. Clone size and the V and J calls come from that table; the DNA yielded D and trimming. Here the sample spans 90,000 to 130,000 clones, 88% being singletons. Trimming removed 5 bases from V and 7 bases from J; junction bases left unmatched: 11. There are 15 residues in the CDR3. From germline, CDR1 is LNHDA and CDR2 SQIVND (reference sequence). V usage is TRBV19 and J usage is TRBJ1-2, with 9 bases lining up with TRBD1. The TCR was taken from a human donor in a cohort sampled during active COVID-19. The sequencing input was peripheral blood. As DNA, the CDR3 is TGTGCCAGTAGTGCCGGGACAGGGTTGGTCGCTGGCTACACCTTC. Amino acid sequence: CASSAGTGLVAGYTF.